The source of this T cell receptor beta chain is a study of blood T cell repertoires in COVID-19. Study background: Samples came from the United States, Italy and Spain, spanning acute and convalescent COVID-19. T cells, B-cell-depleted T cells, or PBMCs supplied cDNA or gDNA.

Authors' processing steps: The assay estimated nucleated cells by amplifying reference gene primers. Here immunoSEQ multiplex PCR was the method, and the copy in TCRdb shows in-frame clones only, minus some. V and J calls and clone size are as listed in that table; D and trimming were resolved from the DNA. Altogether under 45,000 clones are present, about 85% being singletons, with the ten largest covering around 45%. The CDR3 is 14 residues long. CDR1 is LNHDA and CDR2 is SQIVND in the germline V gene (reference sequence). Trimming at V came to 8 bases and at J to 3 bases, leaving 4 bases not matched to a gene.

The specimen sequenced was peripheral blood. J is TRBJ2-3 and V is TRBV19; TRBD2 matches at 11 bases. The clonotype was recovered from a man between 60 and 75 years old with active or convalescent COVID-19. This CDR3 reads CASSLAGGTDTQYF. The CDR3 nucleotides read TGTGCCAGTTCTCTAGCGGGGGGTACAGATACGCAGTATTTT.